Below are 5 T cell receptor beta chains sequenced from a single sample in a study of T and B cells in COVID-19 patients. Blood genomic DNA input for TRB amplification was about 250-550 ng. BIOMED2 TRB-A/B primer pools were used in multiplex TRB PCR. TCRdb reprocessed the multiplex PCR reads with MiXCR, giving one entry per CDR3 protein. The repertoire has 22,000 or so distinct CDR3 sequences, just under 30% of them found once; the top ten carry 2.5% to 3%. The specimen was blood. These TCRs come from a human donor who had recovered from COVID-19.

This clonotype appeared many times. The rearrangement uses TRBV6-1 and TRBJ2-7; no clear D. This CDR3 is 11 amino acids long. The V and J ends lost 8 bases and 9 bases respectively, with 14 bases between them. Germline V gene lookup returns CDR1 MNHNS and CDR2 SASEGT. The CDR3 region is CASSEVIGQYF. The CDR3 region has the DNA TGTGCCAGCTCTGAGGTAATCGGGCAGTACTTC.

The V gene is TRBV30, the J gene TRBJ1-3; no clear D. This CDR3 is built from 14 residues. Germline V CDR1 and CDR2: GTSNPN, SVGIG (reference sequence). V was pared by 0 bases and J by 2 bases, with 8 bases between. CDR3 DNA: TGTGCCTGGAGTGTGAAGGGAGCTGGAAACACCATATATTTT. This codes for CAWSVKGAGNTIYF.

V is TRBV20-1 and J is TRBJ2-1; D perhaps matches TRBD2 (6 bases). The germline CDR1 and CDR2 sequences are DFQATT and SNEGSKA (reference sequence). Trimming stripped 6 bases from V and 3 bases from J, with 18 bases between. This CDR3 comprises 15 residues. This CDR3 is CSAPDPRGHYNEQFF. The CDR3 nucleotides are TGCAGTGCCCCCGACCCGCGGGGCCACTACAATGAGCAGTTCTTC.

In its sample, this clonotype ranks as medium-sized. This chain links TRBV19 with TRBJ2-2, with unresolved D. The CDR3 totals 16 residues. Trimming removed 7 bases at V and 7 bases at J, with 22 bases between. Germline V lookup: CDR1 LNHDA, CDR2 SQIVND (reference sequence). In nucleotides, the CDR3 is TGTGCCAGTACCATTGGGCCAAACCAAGCTAGCGGGGAGCTGTTTTTT. Protein product: CASTIGPNQASGELFF.

This clonotype turned up a few times. The V gene is TRBV12-3 or TRBV12-4, the J gene TRBJ2-5; weak D call: TRBD2 (6 bases). The CDR3 consists of 14 residues. V lost 5 bases and J 3 bases, leaving 13 bases between the germline ends. The CDR3: CASSPLGGKETQYF. CDR3 in DNA: TGTGCCAGCAGTCCGCTCGGGGGTAAAGAGACCCAGTACTTC.